The source of this T cell receptor beta chain is a study of tumor and adjacent non-tumor tissue in lung cancer. This sample's RNA came from whole unsorted tissue. This non-tumor lung sample came from over 3 cm beyond the tumor edge. TCRbeta libraries were built with three rounds of nested PCR, modified from ARM-PCR. TCRdb independently ran MiXCR on the multiplex PCR reads; one entry per CDR3 protein. The data show 98,000 or so distinct CDR3 sequences, 80% seen once. This clonotype was recorded once. The junction shows a germline mismatch at one end, possibly a read error. The source of this sequence is a man aged 55 to 70 with small cell lung cancer. The specimen was distant non-tumor lung tissue.

CDR3 sequence: CASRMTGDILSYKQYF. CDR3 sequence (DNA): TGTGCCAGCAGGATGACAGGGGACATCCTGTCCTACAAGCAGTACTTC. The chain uses TRBV6-6 and TRBJ2-7, with 8 bases identical to TRBD1. CDR1 is MNHNY, CDR2 SVGAGI, per germline (reference sequence). The CDR3 covers 16 residues.